A single sample is the source of the 20 T cell receptor beta chains below, sequenced in a study of shared clonotypes between healthy human individuals. Measured with immunoSEQ multiplex PCR; TCRdb has only the in-frame clones, and not every one. The data hold some 2.3 million clones, with roughly 93% observed a single time. Sequenced sample: naive CD4+ T cells from PBMCs. The subset is: CD45RA+ positively selected. These receptors all come from a young man in good health. Some clones in this sample may be carry-over from other donors' samples.

In its sample, this clone was seen once. Other DNA sequences in the sample encode the same CDR3. V usage is TRBV6-6 and J usage is TRBJ2-1; D is unclear. V lost 0 bases and J lost 5, with 2 bases in between. CDR3 length: 12 residues. Germline V gene lookup returns CDR1 MNHNY and CDR2 SVGAGI (reference sequence). CDR3 in amino acids: CASSYSNNEQFF. CDR3 nucleotide sequence: TGTGCCAGCAGTTACTCAAACAATGAGCAGTTCTTC.

The chain links TRBV4-3 to TRBJ1-2; 7 bases agree with TRBD1. CDR1 and CDR2 from the germline V gene are LGHNA and YSLEER. J lost 2 bases, V lost 6 bases, and 9 bases had no gene match. The CDR3 extends over 15 amino acids. The CDR3 reads CASSPGRGLNYGYTF. The CDR3 DNA sequence: TGCGCCAGCAGTCCGGGGAGGGGGCTCAACTATGGCTACACCTTC.

V usage is TRBV15 and J usage is TRBJ2-7, with 10 bases that match TRBD1. The V segment lost 3 bases and the J segment 5 bases; nucleotides outside the gene matches: 10. The CDR3 totals 16 residues. CDR1 is LNHNV, CDR2 YYDKDF, per germline (reference sequence). The CDR3 region has the DNA TGTGCCACCAGCAGGGACTACCGGGACAGGGGAAACGAGCAGTACTTC. Translation: CATSRDYRDRGNEQYF.

This chain joins TRBV9 and TRBJ2-1; weak D call: TRBD2 (5 bases). The germline V and J ends were trimmed by 0 bases and 3 bases, with 10 bases remaining between them. Germline CDR1 reads SGDLS; CDR2 reads YYNGEE. The CDR3 contains 15 residues. The CDR3 coding sequence is TGTGCCAGCAGCGTAGGTCCAGCGGTCTACAATGAGCAGTTCTTC. Protein: CASSVGPAVYNEQFF.

The V call is TRBV5-8, the J call TRBJ2-3; D unresolved. Looked up from germline, CDR1 is SGHTS and CDR2 is YDEGEE. The V end lost 5 bases, the J end lost 7 bases, and 11 bases lay between the germline ends. The CDR3 is made up of 12 amino acids. The DNA of the CDR3 is TGTGCCAGCAGTAGCTCCCCCAATACGCAGTATTTT. Translation: CASSSSPNTQYF.

This chain connects TRBV2 to TRBJ1-2; unclear D gene. From germline, CDR1 is SNHLY and CDR2 FYNNEI. V was trimmed by 0 bases and J by 0 bases, leaving 8 bases between them. The CDR3 sequence is 15 residues long. DNA for the CDR3: TGTGCCAGCAGTGAAGCTTCGGAAGCTAACTATGGCTACACCTTC. It specifies CASSEASEANYGYTF.

As for this clone: Mismatch with germline at one junction end may stem from a read error. Additional DNA sequences in this sample encode the identical CDR3. The rearrangement links TRBV7-9 to TRBJ2-3, with 11 positions matching TRBD2. The CDR3 is 15 residues long. CDR1 and CDR2 from the germline V gene are SEHNR and FQNEAQ (reference sequence). CDR3 amino acids: CASSLAGGRTDTQYF. The DNA of the CDR3 is TGTGCCAGCAGCCTAGCGGGAGGAAGGACAGATACGCAGTATTTT.

The rearrangement uses TRBV6-5 and TRBJ1-2, with D possibly being TRBD1 (6 bases). This CDR3 spans 13 amino acids. Germline CDR1 and CDR2: MNHEY and SVGAGI. The V gene lost 0 bases and the J gene lost 8 bases, with 10 bases spanning the gap. Written as DNA, the CDR3 is TGTGCCAGCAGTTACTCCACAGGGATAGGCTACACCTTC. Residues: CASSYSTGIGYTF.

The V call is TRBV5-5, the J call TRBJ2-2; possible D gene TRBD2, 5 bases. This CDR3 has 13 amino acids. Looked up from germline, CDR1 is SGHKS and CDR2 is YYEKEE (reference sequence). V lost 3 bases, J lost 5 bases, and 8 bases lay in between. CDR3: CASSWGVTGELFF. CDR3 coding DNA: TGTGCCAGCAGCTGGGGAGTTACCGGGGAGCTGTTTTTT.

Regarding this clone: This specimen includes other DNA sequences encoding the same CDR3. The rearrangement joins TRBV5-1 to TRBJ2-7, with 7 bases matching TRBD1. CDR3 length equals 12 residues. J lost 5 bases, V lost 4 bases, and 3 bases had no gene match. Germline V gives CDR1 SGHRS, CDR2 YFSETQ. The CDR3 DNA is TGCGCCAGCAGCAGACAGGGTGACGAGCAGTACTTC. Protein product: CASSRQGDEQYF.

The chain combines TRBV28 with TRBJ2-1; D perhaps matches TRBD2 (6 bases). Trimming shortened V by 5 bases and J by 5 bases, and 19 bases separated the two germline ends. The CDR3 length is 16 residues. Germline CDR1 is MDHEN and CDR2 is SYDVKM. DNA for the CDR3: TGTGCCAGCAGTATCCCCCCCCAAGCGGGCAACAATGAGCAGTTCTTC. Translated: CASSIPPQAGNNEQFF.

This sequence joins TRBV7-3 and TRBJ2-7, with a possible D match to TRBD2 (6 bases). CDR3 length: 15 amino acids. V was trimmed by 3 bases and J by 3 bases, leaving 15 bases between them. CDR1 is SGHTA, CDR2 FQGTGA, per germline. CDR3 nucleotide sequence: TGTGCCAGCAGCTTGGAGGGGCGGAAATACTACGAGCAGTACTTC. Encoded protein: CASSLEGRKYYEQYF.

Here the CDR3 reads CASSSGTSNTGELFF. CDR3 in DNA: TGCGCCAGCAGTTCCGGGACCTCGAACACCGGGGAGCTGTTTTTT. This chain connects TRBV10-2 to TRBJ2-2, with D perhaps TRBD1 or TRBD2 (5 bases each). Per germline, CDR1 WSHSY and CDR2 SAAADI. The CDR3 sequence is 15 residues long. V was pared by 5 bases and J by 0 bases, with 10 bases between.

The J gene is TRBJ2-3, the V gene TRBV9, with D unclear. V was shortened by 0 bases and J by 2 bases, with 13 bases between the two germline ends. The CDR3 covers 16 residues. Germline CDR1 reads SGDLS; CDR2 reads YYNGEE. The CDR3 sequence is CASSVAFGPYTDTQYF. CDR3 sequence (DNA): TGTGCCAGCAGCGTAGCTTTTGGCCCATACACAGATACGCAGTATTTT.

Remarks on this clone: Additional DNA sequences in this sample encode the identical CDR3. The chain employs TRBV12-5 and TRBJ2-5; TRBD1 is a possible D gene (5 bases). Per germline, CDR1 LGHNT and CDR2 FRNRAP. The CDR3 is made up of 13 amino acids. V lost 0 bases and J 5 bases, leaving 7 bases between the germline ends. The CDR3 sequence: CASGLVGVETQYF. The CDR3 bases are TGTGCTAGTGGTTTGGTAGGGGTGGAGACCCAGTACTTC.

The V and J genes are TRBV19 and TRBJ2-4; tentative D call: TRBD1 (5 bases). Per the germline V gene, CDR1 is LNHDA and CDR2 is SQIVND (reference sequence). CDR3 length equals 15 residues. Trimming removed 6 bases from V and 8 bases from J, with 20 bases in between. Written as DNA, the CDR3 is TGTGCCAGTAGGGGTCGTGGCAGGGAATGGGACATTCAGTACTTC. Its protein product is CASRGRGREWDIQYF.

The chain links TRBV4-3 to TRBJ2-7; 7 nucleotides align to TRBD1. With V trimmed by 0 bases and J by 2 bases, 16 bases remained unmatched. This CDR3 is built from 19 residues. Germline V gene data show CDR1 as LGHNA and CDR2 as YSLEER. The CDR3 is CASSQELSRHRDRPYEQYF. The CDR3 nucleotides read TGCGCCAGCAGCCAAGAATTGAGCCGTCATCGGGACAGACCCTACGAGCAGTACTTC.

A word on this clone: The sample has other DNA sequences that encode this CDR3 too. The rearrangement links TRBV11-3 to TRBJ2-3; no definite D call. The V gene's germline CDR1 is SGHNT and CDR2 YENEEA. V lost 3 bases and J lost 0, with 10 bases in between. This CDR3 is 15 amino acids long. The CDR3 region is CASSLGAGSTDTQYF. In nucleotides, the CDR3 is TGTGCCAGCAGCTTGGGCGCCGGCAGCACAGATACGCAGTATTTT. Full variable domain (remainder filled in from reference TRBV11-3 and TRBJ2-3): EAGVVQSPRYKIIEKKQPVAFWCNPISGHNTLYWYLQNLGQGPELLIRYENEEAVDDSQLPKDRFSAERLKGVDSTLKIQPAELGDSAVYLCASSLGAGSTDTQYFGPGTRLTVL.

CDR3 coding DNA: TGTGCCAGCAGCCCGCCGGGACAGGGTCCCTCGGGCTATGGCTACACCTTC. Its translation is CASSPPGQGPSGYGYTF. V and J are TRBV5-4 and TRBJ1-2, with 9 bases matching TRBD1. V was pared by 4 bases and J by 4 bases, with 14 bases of the junction left unmatched. The CDR3 has 17 residues. Per the germline V gene, CDR1 is SGHNT and CDR2 is YYREEE (reference sequence). The whole variable domain, filled in from reference TRBV5-4 and TRBJ1-2, reads ETGVTQSPTHLIKTRGQQVTLRCSSQSGHNTVSWYQQALGQGPQFIFQYYREEENGRGNFPPRFSGLQFPNYSSELNVNALELDDSALYLCASSPPGQGPSGYGYTFGSGTRLTVV.

This chain's CDR3 is CASSPSGRTGELFF. The CDR3, as DNA: TGTGCCAGCAGCCCCAGCGGGCGCACCGGGGAGCTGTTTTTT. The genes are TRBV6-5 and TRBJ2-2; D is perhaps TRBD2 (6 bases). V was trimmed by 6 bases and J by 4 bases, leaving 12 bases between them. This CDR3 spans 14 amino acids. CDR1 and CDR2 from the germline V gene are MNHEY and SVGAGI.